The clone carrying this T cell receptor beta chain came up many times. Its specificity is not known. This sample was taken from a study of CD8 T cells in ankylosing spondylitis. The authors made TCR beta libraries by quantitative 5'-RACE with molecular barcodes. MiXCR, applied by TCRdb to the 5' RACE reads, yields one record per CDR3 protein. The sample yields approximately 250,000 distinct CDR3 sequences, roughly a tenth seen once. General study results and limits: Researchers reportedly found disease-linked clones significantly enriched in matched ankylosing spondylitis synovial fluid. The authors found the disease-linked clones to be CD8+ and relatively rare in peripheral blood. A TCR beta motif of fewer than ten highly homologous variants appeared characteristic of ankylosing spondylitis blood.

V shed 5 bases and J shed 6 bases, with 25 bases lying between them. Germline V lookup: CDR1 SGHTA, CDR2 FQGNSA. The CDR3 is made up of 17 amino acids. The sample consisted of blood, either unsorted or a sorted T cell fraction (not recorded which). This sequence was found in a male donor with ankylosing spondylitis or in good health (not recorded which). This sequence joins TRBV7-2 and TRBJ1-2; D might be TRBD1 (6 bases). The CDR3 reads CASSLPLDRLLGNGYTF. For the CDR3, the DNA is TGTGCCAGCAGCCTACCTCTAGACAGGCTACTGGGTAATGGCTACACCTTC.